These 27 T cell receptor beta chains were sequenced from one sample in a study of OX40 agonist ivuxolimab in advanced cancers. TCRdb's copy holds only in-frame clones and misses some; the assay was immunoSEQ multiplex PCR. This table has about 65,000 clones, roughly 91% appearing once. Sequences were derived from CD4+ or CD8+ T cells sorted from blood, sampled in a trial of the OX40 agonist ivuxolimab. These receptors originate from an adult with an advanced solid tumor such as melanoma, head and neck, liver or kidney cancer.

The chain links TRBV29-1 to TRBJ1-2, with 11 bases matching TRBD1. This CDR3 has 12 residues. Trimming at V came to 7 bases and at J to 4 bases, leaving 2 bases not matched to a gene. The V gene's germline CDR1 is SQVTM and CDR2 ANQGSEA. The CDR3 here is CSAGTGGYGYTF. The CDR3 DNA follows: TGCAGCGCCGGGACAGGGGGCTATGGCTACACCTTC.

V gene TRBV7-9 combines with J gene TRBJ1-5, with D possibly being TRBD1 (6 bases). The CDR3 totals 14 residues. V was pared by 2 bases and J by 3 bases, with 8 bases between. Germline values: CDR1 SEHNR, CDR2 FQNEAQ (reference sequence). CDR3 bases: TGTGCCAGCAGCTTAAGGGGGTCCAATCAGCCCCAGCATTTT. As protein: CASSLRGSNQPQHF.

The CDR3 DNA reads TGTGCCTGGAGCACCGACAGCTCCTATAATTCACCCCTCCACTTT. Translated: CAWSTDSSYNSPLHF. This sequence joins TRBV30 and TRBJ1-6, with D perhaps TRBD1 (5 bases). Per germline, CDR1 GTSNPN and CDR2 SVGIG (reference sequence). V dropped 3 bases and J dropped 0 bases, with 9 bases sitting between them. The length of the CDR3 is 15 residues.

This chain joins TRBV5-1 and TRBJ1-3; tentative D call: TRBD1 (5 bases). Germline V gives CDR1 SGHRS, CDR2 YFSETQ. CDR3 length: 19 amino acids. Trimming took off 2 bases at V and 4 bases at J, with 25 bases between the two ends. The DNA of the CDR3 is TGCGCCAGCAGCTTTCGTCCCCGGGACGTCTATTCCTTGGGAAACACCATATATTTT. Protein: CASSFRPRDVYSLGNTIYF.

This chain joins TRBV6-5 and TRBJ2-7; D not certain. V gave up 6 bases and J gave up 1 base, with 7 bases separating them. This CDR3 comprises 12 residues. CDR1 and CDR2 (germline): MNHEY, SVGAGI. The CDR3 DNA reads TGTGCCAGCAGGGCAGAGTCCTACGAGCAGTACTTC. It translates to CASRAESYEQYF.

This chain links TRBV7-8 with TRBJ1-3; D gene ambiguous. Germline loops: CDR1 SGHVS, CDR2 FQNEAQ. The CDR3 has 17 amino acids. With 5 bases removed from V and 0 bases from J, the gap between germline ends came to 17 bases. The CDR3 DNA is TGTGCCAGCAGCACCCGGGCCAACACGTACTCTGGAAACACCATATATTTT. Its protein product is CASSTRANTYSGNTIYF.

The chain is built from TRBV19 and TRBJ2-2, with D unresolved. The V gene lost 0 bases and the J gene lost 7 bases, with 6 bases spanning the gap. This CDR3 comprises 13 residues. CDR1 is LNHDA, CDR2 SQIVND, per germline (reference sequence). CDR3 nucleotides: TGTGCCAGTAGTATAGATCTCGTCGGGGAGCTGTTTTTT. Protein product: CASSIDLVGELFF.

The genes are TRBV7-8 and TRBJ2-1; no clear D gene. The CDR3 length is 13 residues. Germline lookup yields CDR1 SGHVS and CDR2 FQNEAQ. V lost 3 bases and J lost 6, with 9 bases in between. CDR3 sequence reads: CASSFYSLNEQFF. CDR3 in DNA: TGTGCCAGCAGCTTTTACTCCCTCAATGAGCAGTTCTTC. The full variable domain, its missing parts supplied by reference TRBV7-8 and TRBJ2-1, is GAGVSQSPRYKVAKRGQDVALRCDPISGHVSLFWYQQALGQGPEFLTYFQNEAQLDKSGLPSDRFFAERPEGSVSTLKIQRTQQEDSAVYLCASSFYSLNEQFFGPGTRLTVL.

The CDR3 loop reads CASSPITVSGANVLTF. In DNA, the CDR3 is TGTGCCAGCAGCCCGATTACGGTCTCTGGGGCCAACGTCCTGACTTTC. The rearrangement joins TRBV7-6 to TRBJ2-6; D ambiguous. CDR3 length: 16 residues. Trimming removed 5 bases from V and 0 bases from J, with 11 bases in between. Germline values: CDR1 SGHVS, CDR2 FNYEAQ.

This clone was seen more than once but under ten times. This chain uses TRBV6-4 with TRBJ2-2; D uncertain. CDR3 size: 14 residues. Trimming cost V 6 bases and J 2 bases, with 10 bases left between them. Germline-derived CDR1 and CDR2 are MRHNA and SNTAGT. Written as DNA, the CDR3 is TGTGCCAGCAGACCCGAACCAAACACCGGGGAGCTGTTTTTT. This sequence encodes CASRPEPNTGELFF.

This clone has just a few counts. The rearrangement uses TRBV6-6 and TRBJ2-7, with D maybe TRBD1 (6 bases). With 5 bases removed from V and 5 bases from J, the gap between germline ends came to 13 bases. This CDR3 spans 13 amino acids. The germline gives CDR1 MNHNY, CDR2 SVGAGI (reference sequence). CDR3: CASSPTGFNEQYF. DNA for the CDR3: TGTGCCAGCAGTCCAACAGGGTTCAACGAGCAGTACTTC.

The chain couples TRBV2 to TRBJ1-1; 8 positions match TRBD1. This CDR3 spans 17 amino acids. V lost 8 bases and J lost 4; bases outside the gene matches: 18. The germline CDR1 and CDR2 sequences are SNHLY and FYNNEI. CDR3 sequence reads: CASASLRQGAASTEAFF. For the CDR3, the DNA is TGTGCCAGCGCCAGCCTCCGGCAGGGGGCGGCGAGCACTGAAGCTTTCTTT.

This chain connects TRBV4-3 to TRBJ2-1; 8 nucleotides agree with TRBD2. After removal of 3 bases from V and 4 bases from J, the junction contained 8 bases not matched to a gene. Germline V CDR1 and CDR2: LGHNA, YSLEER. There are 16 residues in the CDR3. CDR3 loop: CASSQSLGGAYNEQFF. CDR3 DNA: TGCGCCAGCAGCCAGTCGCTCGGGGGGGCTTACAATGAGCAGTTCTTC.

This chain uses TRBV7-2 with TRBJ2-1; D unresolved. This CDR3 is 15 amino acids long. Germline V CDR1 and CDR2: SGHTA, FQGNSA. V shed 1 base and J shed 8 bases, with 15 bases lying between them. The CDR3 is CASSLGRSVVDEQFF. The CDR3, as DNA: TGTGCCAGCAGCTTAGGTCGGTCAGTAGTCGATGAGCAGTTCTTC.

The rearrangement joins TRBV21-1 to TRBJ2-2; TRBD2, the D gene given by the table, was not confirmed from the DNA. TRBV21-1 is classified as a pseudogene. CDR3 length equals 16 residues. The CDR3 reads CASRSPGLAGTGELFF. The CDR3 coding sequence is TGTGCCAGCAGAAGTCCGGGACTAGCGGGTACCGGGGAGCTGTTTTTT.

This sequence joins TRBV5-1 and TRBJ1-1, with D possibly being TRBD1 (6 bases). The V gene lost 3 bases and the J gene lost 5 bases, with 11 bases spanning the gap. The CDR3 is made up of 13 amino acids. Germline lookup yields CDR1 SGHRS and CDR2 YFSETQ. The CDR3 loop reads CASSSTGYTEAFF. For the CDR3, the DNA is TGCGCCAGCAGCTCTACAGGGTATACTGAAGCTTTCTTT. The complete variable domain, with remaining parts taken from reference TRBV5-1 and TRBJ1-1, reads KAGVTQTPRYLIKTRGQQVTLSCSPISGHRSVSWYQQTPGQGLQFLFEYFSETQRNKGNFPGRFSGRQFSNSRSEMNVSTLELGDSALYLCASSSTGYTEAFFGQGTRLTVV.

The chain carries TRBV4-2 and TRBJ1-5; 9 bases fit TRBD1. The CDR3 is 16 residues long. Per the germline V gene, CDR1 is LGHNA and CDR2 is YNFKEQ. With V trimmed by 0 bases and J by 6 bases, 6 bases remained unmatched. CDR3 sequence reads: CASSQDRDRVSQPQHF. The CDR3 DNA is TGTGCCAGCAGCCAAGATAGGGACAGGGTTAGTCAGCCCCAGCATTTT.

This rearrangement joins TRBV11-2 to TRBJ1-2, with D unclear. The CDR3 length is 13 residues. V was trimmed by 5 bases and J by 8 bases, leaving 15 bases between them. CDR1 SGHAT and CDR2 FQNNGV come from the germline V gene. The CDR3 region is CASSLGSRGGYTF. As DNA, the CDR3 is TGTGCCAGCAGCCTAGGATCCCGCGGCGGCTACACCTTC.

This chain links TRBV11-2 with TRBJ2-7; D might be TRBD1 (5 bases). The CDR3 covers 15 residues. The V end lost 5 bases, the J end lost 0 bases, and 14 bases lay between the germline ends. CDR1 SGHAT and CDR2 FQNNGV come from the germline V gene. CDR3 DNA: TGTGCCAGCAGCGGGTTAAGGGGCTCCTCCTACGAGCAGTACTTC. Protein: CASSGLRGSSYEQYF.

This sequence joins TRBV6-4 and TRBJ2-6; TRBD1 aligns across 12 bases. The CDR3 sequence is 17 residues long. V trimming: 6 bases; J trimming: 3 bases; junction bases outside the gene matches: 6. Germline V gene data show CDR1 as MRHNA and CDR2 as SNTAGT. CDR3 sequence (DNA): TGTGCCAGCAGGTCCGGGACAGGGGGCTTTGGGGCCAACGTCCTGACTTTC. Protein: CASRSGTGGFGANVLTF.

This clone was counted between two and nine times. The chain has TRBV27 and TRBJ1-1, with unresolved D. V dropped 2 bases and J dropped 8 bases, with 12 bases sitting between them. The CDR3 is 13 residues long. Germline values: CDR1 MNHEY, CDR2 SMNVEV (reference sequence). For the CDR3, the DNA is TGTGCCAGCAGTTTAATGCGTGGAGGGGAAGCTTTCTTT. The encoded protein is CASSLMRGGEAFF.

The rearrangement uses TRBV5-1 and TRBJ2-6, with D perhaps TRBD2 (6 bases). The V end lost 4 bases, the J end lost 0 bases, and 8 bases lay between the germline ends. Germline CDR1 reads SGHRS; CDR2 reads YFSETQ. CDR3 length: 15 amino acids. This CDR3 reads CASSPGDSGANVLTF. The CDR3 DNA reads TGCGCCAGCAGCCCGGGGGACTCTGGGGCCAACGTCCTGACTTTC.

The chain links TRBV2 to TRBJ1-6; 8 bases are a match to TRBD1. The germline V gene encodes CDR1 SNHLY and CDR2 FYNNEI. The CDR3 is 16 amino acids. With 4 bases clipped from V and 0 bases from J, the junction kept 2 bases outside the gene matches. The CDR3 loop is CASSAGGSSYNSPLHF. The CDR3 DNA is TGTGCCAGCAGTGCAGGGGGCAGCTCCTATAATTCACCCCTCCACTTT.

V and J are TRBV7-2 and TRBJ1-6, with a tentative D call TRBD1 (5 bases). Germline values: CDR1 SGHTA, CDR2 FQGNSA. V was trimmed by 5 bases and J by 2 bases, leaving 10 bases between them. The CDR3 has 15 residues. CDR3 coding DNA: TGTGCCAGCAGCCCCTACAGGACCTATAATTCACCCCTCCACTTT. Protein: CASSPYRTYNSPLHF.

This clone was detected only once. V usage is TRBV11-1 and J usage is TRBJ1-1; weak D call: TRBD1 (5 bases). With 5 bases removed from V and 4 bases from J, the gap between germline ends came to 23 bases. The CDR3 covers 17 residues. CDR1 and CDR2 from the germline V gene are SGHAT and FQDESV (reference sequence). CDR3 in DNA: TGTGCCAGCAGCCGTCTTCAAGCCAGCCGGGGGGTCACTGAAGCTTTCTTT. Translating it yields CASSRLQASRGVTEAFF.

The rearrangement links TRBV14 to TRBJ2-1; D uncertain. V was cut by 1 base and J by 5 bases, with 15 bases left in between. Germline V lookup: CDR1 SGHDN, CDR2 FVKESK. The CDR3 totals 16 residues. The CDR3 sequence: CASSQGGRTLHNEQFF. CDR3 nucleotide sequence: TGTGCCAGCAGCCAAGGAGGCAGGACCCTACACAATGAGCAGTTCTTC.

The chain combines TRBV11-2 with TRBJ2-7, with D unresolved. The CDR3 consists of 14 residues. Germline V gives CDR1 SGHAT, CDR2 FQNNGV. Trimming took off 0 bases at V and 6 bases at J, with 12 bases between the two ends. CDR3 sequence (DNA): TGTGCCAGCAGCTTAGATCCCCGAGGAGCCGAGCAGTACTTC. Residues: CASSLDPRGAEQYF.